These T cell receptor beta chains were read from a single sample in a study of T cell responses to AZD1222 COVID-19 vaccine. The repertoire was sequenced with immunoSEQ multiplex PCR; TCRdb's copy has only in-frame clones and lacks some. Altogether some 100,000 clones are present, around 87% being singletons, with the ten largest covering 3% to 4%. The sequencing used peripheral blood, collected on day 0 of AZD1222 vaccination. All receptors derive from an adult in good health. CDR3s include the opening cysteine and the closing phenylalanine or tryptophan. The D gene is left open where the match is weak. Some rows mark clone size as missing; the rest say once, few, many or name a class of expanded clone.

>TRBV6-5|TRBJ2-6|NA|NA
CASSYGGFSGANVLTF
TGTGCCAGCAGTTACGGGGGGTTTTCTGGGGCCAACGTCCTGACTTTC
>TRBV19|TRBJ2-3|NA|once
CASSISRGGGGDTQYF
TGTGCCAGTAGTATCTCCCGAGGGGGAGGGGGGGATACGCAGTATTTT
>TRBV30|TRBJ2-7|NA|once
CAWRPRGQIYEQYF
TGTGCCTGGAGGCCCCGGGGACAAATATACGAGCAGTACTTC
>TRBV6-2/TRBV6-3|TRBJ2-3|NA|once
CASSPTTGGTDTQYF
TGTGCCAGCAGCCCGACCACGGGCGGCACAGATACGCAGTATTTT
>TRBV5-5|TRBJ1-2|TRBD1|few
CASSSMPGQGKGGYTF
TGTGCCAGCAGCTCCATGCCGGGACAGGGGAAAGGTGGCTACACCTTC
>TRBV7-2|TRBJ2-3|NA|NA
CASSLNPTSTDTQYF
TGTGCCAGCAGCTTAAACCCGACTAGCACAGATACGCAGTATTTT
>TRBV5-4|TRBJ1-6|NA|NA
CASSLYLGSNSPLHF
TGTGCCAGCAGCTTGTACCTGGGCTCAAATTCACCCCTCCACTTT
>TRBV3-1/TRBV3-2|TRBJ2-2|NA|NA
CASSRTGELFF
TGTGCCAGCAGCCGGACAGGGGAGCTGTTTTTT
>TRBV5-6|TRBJ1-1|TRBD1|NA
CASSSTYRGVNTEAFF
TGTGCCAGCAGCTCAACTTACAGGGGCGTGAACACTGAAGCTTTCTTT
>TRBV19|TRBJ1-4|TRBD1|few
CASSMTTGGNEKLFF
TGTGCCAGTAGTATGACGACAGGGGGAAATGAAAAACTGTTTTTT
>TRBV7-8|TRBJ1-5|NA|NA
CASSFREGGNQPQHF
TGTGCCAGCAGCTTCAGGGAAGGCGGCAATCAGCCCCAGCATTTT